The rows below give T cell receptor beta chains drawn from one sample of a study of cytomegalovirus exposure and HLA in healthy donors. Data came from immunoSEQ multiplex PCR; TCRdb stores just in-frame clones and leaves some out. The repertoire holds fewer than 200,000 clones, roughly 80% seen once, with 6.5% to 7.5% in the top ten. The sequencing sample was made of PBMCs. All receptors come from a woman under 40 in good health and CMV-seropositive. Both conserved end residues are part of each CDR3. The D gene is left open where the match is weak. A clone size is listed for some rows: how often the clone was seen (once, few, many), or a class if it is expanded.

D gene | J gene | clone size | V gene | CDR3 protein | CDR3 DNA
TRBD1 | TRBJ2-7 | . | TRBV9 | CASSVEGGQGAEQYF | TGTGCCAGCAGCGTAGAGGGAGGACAGGGAGCCGAGCAGTACTTC
TRBD1 | TRBJ1-2 | few | TRBV5-6 | CASSWTGGGYTF | TGTGCCAGCAGCTGGACAGGGGGAGGCTACACCTTC
TRBD1 | TRBJ1-5 | . | TRBV28 | CASSLLVWQGAGNQPQHF | TGTGCCAGCAGTTTATTAGTTTGGCAGGGGGCGGGAAATCAGCCCCAGCATTTT
. | TRBJ2-3 | once | TRBV5-1 | CASSLLSGADTQYF | TGCGCCAGCAGCTTGTTATCGGGGGCAGATACGCAGTATTTT
. | TRBJ1-1 | . | TRBV29-1 | CSVDRMNTEAFF | TGCAGCGTTGACAGGATGAACACTGAAGCTTTCTTT
TRBD1 | TRBJ2-2 | . | TRBV19 | CASTKIRGRGGELFF | TGTGCCAGTACTAAAATTAGGGGGCGCGGCGGGGAGCTGTTTTTT
. | TRBJ1-2 | . | TRBV4-3 | CASSQDQRVTTF | TGCGCCAGCAGCCAAGATCAGAGGGTAACCACCTTC
. | TRBJ2-2 | . | TRBV14 | CASSPLMGLYTGELFF | TGTGCCAGCAGCCCCCTCATGGGACTCTACACCGGGGAGCTGTTTTTT
TRBD1 | TRBJ1-1 | . | TRBV4-3 | CASSQDSRGPLDYTEAFF | TGCGCCAGCAGCCAAGATTCCAGGGGGCCATTGGATTACACTGAAGCTTTCTTT
. | TRBJ2-7 | . | TRBV27 | CASSPHTGMREQYF | TGTGCCAGCAGTCCACACACAGGGATGAGGGAGCAGTACTTC
TRBD1 | TRBJ1-1 | few | TRBV28 | CASSPGQGWNTEAFF | TGTGCCAGCAGTCCGGGACAGGGATGGAACACTGAAGCTTTCTTT
. | TRBJ1-6 | once | TRBV30 | CAWSNSRDTSSNSPLHF | TGTGCCTGGAGTAATTCTCGGGACACCTCATCAAATTCACCCCTCCACTTT
. | TRBJ1-2 | . | TRBV9 | CASRTQGYGNYGYTF | TGTGCCAGCAGAACTCAGGGTTACGGAAACTATGGCTACACCTTC
TRBD1 | TRBJ1-2 | . | TRBV5-1 | CASSFTGDNGYTF | TGCGCCAGCAGCTTTACAGGGGATAATGGCTACACCTTC
. | TRBJ1-1 | . | TRBV4-1 | CASSHVMRRRMNTEAFF | TGCGCCAGCAGCCATGTAATGAGGAGGAGGATGAACACTGAAGCTTTCTTT
TRBD1 | TRBJ1-2 | . | TRBV14 | CASSQGAGTANYGYTF | TGTGCCAGCAGCCAAGGAGCCGGGACAGCGAACTATGGCTACACCTTC
TRBD1 | TRBJ2-1 | . | TRBV6-4 | CASRTGGNEQFF | TGTGCCAGCAGGACAGGGGGCAATGAGCAGTTCTTC
. | TRBJ1-5 | . | TRBV15 | CATSRDDSVNQPQHF | TGTGCCACCAGCAGAGACGACAGCGTCAATCAGCCCCAGCATTTT
TRBD2 | TRBJ2-1 | few | TRBV5-1 | CASSLGSGGAVEQFF | TGCGCCAGCAGCTTGGGTAGCGGGGGGGCCGTTGAGCAGTTCTTC
. | TRBJ2-3 | few | TRBV30 | CAWEVGGTYTQYF | TGTGCCTGGGAGGTAGGGGGAACTTATACGCAGTATTTT
TRBD1 | TRBJ2-7 | . | TRBV4-2 | CASSQGTGASYEQYF | TGTGCCAGCAGCCAAGGGACAGGAGCGTCCTACGAGCAGTACTTC
TRBD1 | TRBJ1-2 | . | TRBV2 | CASSPDRVGQHGYTF | TGTGCCAGCAGCCCCGACAGGGTTGGCCAGCATGGCTACACCTTC
TRBD1 | TRBJ1-5 | . | TRBV2 | CASGLQGAEQPQHF | TGTGCCAGCGGATTACAGGGGGCTGAACAGCCCCAGCATTTT
. | TRBJ2-4 | . | TRBV13 | CASSLTGENIQYF | TGTGCCAGCAGCTTAACCGGGGAAAACATTCAGTACTTC
. | TRBJ1-1 | . | TRBV19 | CARRNTEAFF | TGTGCCAGGAGGAACACTGAAGCTTTCTTT
. | TRBJ1-2 | once | TRBV5-1 | CASSPRTDSYGYTF | TGCGCCAGCAGCCCCCGGACAGACTCATATGGCTACACCTTC
TRBD1 | TRBJ2-2 | . | TRBV13 | CASSLERRDRAHGELFF | TGTGCCAGCAGCTTAGAGCGACGGGACAGGGCCCACGGGGAGCTGTTTTTT
. | TRBJ2-7 | . | TRBV2 | CASSSQGYEQYF | TGTGCCAGCAGTAGTCAGGGGTACGAGCAGTACTTC
. | TRBJ2-1 | . | TRBV6-5 | CASSYSGRYNEQFF | TGTGCCAGCAGTTACTCGGGCAGATACAATGAGCAGTTCTTC
TRBD1 | TRBJ2-4 | . | TRBV15 | CATNTGAPSIRTKNIQYF | TGTGCCACCAATACAGGGGCGCCTAGCATACGGACCAAAAACATTCAGTACTTC
. | TRBJ2-7 | . | TRBV19 | CASSIVGHSYEQYF | TGTGCCAGTAGTATAGTTGGACACTCCTACGAGCAGTACTTC
TRBD2 | TRBJ2-5 | . | TRBV5-6 | CASSPGLAGGRETQYF | TGTGCCAGCAGCCCGGGACTAGCGGGAGGAAGAGAGACCCAGTACTTC
TRBD2 | TRBJ2-1 | . | TRBV4-1 | CASSQDPQRGQLYNEQFF | TGCGCCAGCAGCCAAGATCCCCAGCGGGGGCAACTTTACAATGAGCAGTTCTTC
. | TRBJ2-1 | . | TRBV27 | CASSPTQGSSEQFF | TGTGCCAGCAGCCCGACGCAGGGTTCGAGTGAGCAGTTCTTC
TRBD1 | TRBJ1-2 | . | TRBV6-5 | CASSYRRYTGDGYTF | TGTGCCAGCAGTTACCGAAGGTATACAGGGGATGGCTACACCTTC
. | TRBJ1-2 | few | TRBV11-2 | CASSSVSGAYGYTF | TGTGCCAGCAGCTCAGTGTCAGGGGCGTATGGCTACACCTTC
TRBD2 | TRBJ2-1 | once | TRBV7-8 | CASSLVRGGGSYNEQFF | TGTGCCAGCAGCTTAGTGCGGGGCGGGGGCTCCTACAATGAGCAGTTCTTC
. | TRBJ1-6 | . | TRBV5-1 | CASSLTGSNYDNSPLHF | TGCGCCAGCAGCTTGACAGGGTCCAACTATGATAATTCACCCCTCCACTTT
TRBD1 | TRBJ1-2 | . | TRBV4-1 | CASSQEGQGNYGYTF | TGCGCCAGCAGCCAAGAAGGACAGGGGAACTATGGCTACACCTTC
. | TRBJ1-1 | few | TRBV2 | CASIEGRWDTEAFF | TGTGCCAGCATCGAGGGTAGGTGGGACACTGAAGCTTTCTTT
TRBD1 | TRBJ1-2 | . | TRBV10-3 | CAISPGTDLYGYTF | TGTGCCATCAGTCCCGGGACAGACCTCTATGGCTACACCTTC
. | TRBJ2-3 | . | TRBV7-2 | CASSFGGRGPDTQYF | TGTGCCAGCAGCTTTGGGGGCAGGGGCCCAGATACGCAGTATTTT
. | TRBJ1-2 | . | TRBV6-5 | CASSYGADKTF | TGTGCCAGCAGTTACGGGGCAGATAAGACCTTC
. | TRBJ1-4 | . | TRBV4-2 | CASSQALGVATNEKLFF | TGTGCCAGCAGCCAAGCGCTCGGAGTTGCAACTAATGAAAAACTGTTTTTT
. | TRBJ1-5 | . | TRBV19 | CASSMPLQHNQPQHF | TGTGCCAGTAGTATGCCGTTACAGCACAATCAGCCCCAGCATTTT
TRBD2 | TRBJ2-1 | few | TRBV6-1 | CASSETSGGGQYNEQFF | TGTGCCAGCAGTGAAACCTCTGGCGGGGGGCAATACAATGAGCAGTTCTTC
TRBD2 | TRBJ2-2 | many | TRBV5-4 | CASSSTMGSGATNTGELFF | TGTGCCAGCAGCTCTACCATGGGTAGCGGGGCAACGAACACCGGGGAGCTGTTTTTT
. | TRBJ2-2 | . | TRBV5-1 | CASLRGGTNTGELFF | TGCGCCAGTTTGAGGGGGGGCACCAACACCGGGGAGCTGTTTTTT
TRBD1 | TRBJ2-5 | once | TRBV5-1 | CASSLGGTGGQETQYF | TGCGCCAGCAGCTTGGGCGGGACAGGGGGACAAGAGACCCAGTACTTC
. | TRBJ1-6 | . | TRBV5-8 | CASSTPGAVYNSPLHF | TGTGCCAGCAGCACCCCAGGGGCAGTCTATAATTCACCCCTCCACTTT